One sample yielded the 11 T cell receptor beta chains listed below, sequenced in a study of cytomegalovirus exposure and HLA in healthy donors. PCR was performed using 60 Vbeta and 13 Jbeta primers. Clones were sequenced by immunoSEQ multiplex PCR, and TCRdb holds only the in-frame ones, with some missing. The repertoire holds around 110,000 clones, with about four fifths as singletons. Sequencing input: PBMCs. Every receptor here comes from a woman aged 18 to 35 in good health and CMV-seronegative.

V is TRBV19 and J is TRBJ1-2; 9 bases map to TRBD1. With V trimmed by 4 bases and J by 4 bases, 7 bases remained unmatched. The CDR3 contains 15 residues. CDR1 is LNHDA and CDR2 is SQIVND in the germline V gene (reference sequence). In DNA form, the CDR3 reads TGTGCCAGTAGTACACAGGGGGCTTATGGCTATGGCTACACCTTC. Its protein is CASSTQGAYGYGYTF.

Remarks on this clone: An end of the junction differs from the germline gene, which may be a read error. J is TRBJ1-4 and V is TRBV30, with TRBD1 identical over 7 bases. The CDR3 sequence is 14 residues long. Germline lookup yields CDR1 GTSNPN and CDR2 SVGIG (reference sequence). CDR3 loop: CAWSVGDSNEKLFF. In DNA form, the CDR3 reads TGTGCCTGGAGTGTAGGGGACAGTAATGAAAAACTATTTTTT.

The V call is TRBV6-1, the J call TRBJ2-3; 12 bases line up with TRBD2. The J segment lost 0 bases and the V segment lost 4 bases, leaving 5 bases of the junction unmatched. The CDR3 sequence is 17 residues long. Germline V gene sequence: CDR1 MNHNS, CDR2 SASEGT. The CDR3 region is CASSATSGGQSTDTQYF. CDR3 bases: TGTGCCAGCAGTGCAACTAGCGGGGGGCAGAGCACAGATACGCAGTATTTT.

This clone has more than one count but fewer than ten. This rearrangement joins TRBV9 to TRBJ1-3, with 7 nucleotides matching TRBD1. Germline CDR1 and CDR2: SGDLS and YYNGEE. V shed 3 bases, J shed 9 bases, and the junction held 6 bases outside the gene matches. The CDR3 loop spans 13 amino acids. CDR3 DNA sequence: TGTGCCAGCAGCGGACAGGGTCGGGGCACCATATATTTT. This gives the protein CASSGQGRGTIYF.

CDR3 protein: CAIGEGVGYEQYF. The CDR3 DNA sequence: TGTGCCATCGGGGAGGGGGTGGGCTACGAGCAGTACTTC. The gene calls are TRBV10-3 and TRBJ2-7; D might be TRBD2 (7 bases). V lost 8 bases and J lost 3, with 14 bases in between. Germline loops: CDR1 ENHRY, CDR2 SYGVKD. This CDR3 spans 13 amino acids.

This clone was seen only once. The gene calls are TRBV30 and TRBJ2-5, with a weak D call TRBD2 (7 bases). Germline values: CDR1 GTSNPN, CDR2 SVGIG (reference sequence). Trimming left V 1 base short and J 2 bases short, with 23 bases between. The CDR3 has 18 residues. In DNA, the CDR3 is TGTGCCTGGAGTGGGGGACAAGGGCCTTTGGGGGGGCAAGAGACCCAGTACTTC. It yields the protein CAWSGGQGPLGGQETQYF.

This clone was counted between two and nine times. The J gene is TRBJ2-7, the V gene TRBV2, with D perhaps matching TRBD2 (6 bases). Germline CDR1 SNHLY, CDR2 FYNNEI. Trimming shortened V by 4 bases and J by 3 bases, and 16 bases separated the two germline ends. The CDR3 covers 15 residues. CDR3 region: CASSVGGAQNYEQYF. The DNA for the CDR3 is TGTGCCAGCAGTGTGGGGGGAGCCCAAAACTACGAGCAGTACTTC.

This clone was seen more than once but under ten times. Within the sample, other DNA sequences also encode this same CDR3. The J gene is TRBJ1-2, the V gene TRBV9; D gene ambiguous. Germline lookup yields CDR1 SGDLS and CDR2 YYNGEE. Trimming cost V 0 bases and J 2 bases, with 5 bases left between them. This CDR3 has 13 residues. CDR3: CASSVDTNYGYTF. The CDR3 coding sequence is TGTGCCAGCAGCGTAGACACGAACTATGGCTACACCTTC.

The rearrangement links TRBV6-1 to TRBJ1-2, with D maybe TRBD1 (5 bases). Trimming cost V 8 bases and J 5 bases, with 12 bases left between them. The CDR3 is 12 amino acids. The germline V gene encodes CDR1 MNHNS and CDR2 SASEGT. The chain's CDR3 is CASESGSYGYTF. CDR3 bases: TGTGCCAGCGAATCAGGGTCTTATGGCTACACCTTC.

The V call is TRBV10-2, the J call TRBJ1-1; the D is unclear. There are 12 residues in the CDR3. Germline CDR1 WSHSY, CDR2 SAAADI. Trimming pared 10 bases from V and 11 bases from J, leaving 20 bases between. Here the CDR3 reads CATGGLGIGAFF. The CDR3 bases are TGCGCCACCGGAGGGCTGGGGATCGGGGCTTTCTTT.

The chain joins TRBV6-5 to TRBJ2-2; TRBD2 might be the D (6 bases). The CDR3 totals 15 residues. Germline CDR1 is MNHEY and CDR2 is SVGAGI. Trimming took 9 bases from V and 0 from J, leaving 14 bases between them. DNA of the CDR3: TGTGCCAGTAAGTTAGCGGAAACGAACACCGGGGAGCTGTTTTTT. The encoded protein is CASKLAETNTGELFF.